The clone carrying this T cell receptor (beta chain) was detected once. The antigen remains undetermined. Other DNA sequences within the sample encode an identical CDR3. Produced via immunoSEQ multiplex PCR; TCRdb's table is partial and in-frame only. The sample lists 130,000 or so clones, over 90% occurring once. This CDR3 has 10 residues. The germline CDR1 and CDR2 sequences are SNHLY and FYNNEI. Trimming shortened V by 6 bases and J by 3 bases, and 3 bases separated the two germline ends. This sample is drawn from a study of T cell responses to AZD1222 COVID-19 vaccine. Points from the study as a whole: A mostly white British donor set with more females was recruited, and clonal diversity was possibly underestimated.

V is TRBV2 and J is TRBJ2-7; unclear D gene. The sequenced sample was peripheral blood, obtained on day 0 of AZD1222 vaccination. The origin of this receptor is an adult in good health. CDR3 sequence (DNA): TGTGCCAGCAGCAACTACGAGCAGTACTTC. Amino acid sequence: CASSNYEQYF. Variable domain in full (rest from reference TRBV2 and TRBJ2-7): EPEVTQTPSHQVTQMGQEVILRCVPISNHLYFYWYRQILGQKVEFLVSFYNNEISEKSEIFDDQFSVERPDGSNFTLKIRSTKLEDSAMYFCASSNYEQYFGPGTRLTVT.